A single sample gave rise to the 3 T cell receptor beta chains below, sequenced in a study of blood T cell repertoires in COVID-19. Profiled with immunoSEQ multiplex PCR; TCRdb holds only in-frame clones, not every one. The data show fewer than 200,000 clones, about 89% seen once. The material sequenced was peripheral blood. Receptors were obtained from a man between 18 and 35 years old who had recovered from COVID-19.

The chain recombines TRBV28 with TRBJ1-2; a possible D gene is TRBD1 (5 bases). Germline CDR1 MDHEN, CDR2 SYDVKM. The CDR3 consists of 14 residues. Between the trimmed V and J ends, which lost 5 bases and 0 bases, there was a span of 10 bases. The CDR3 DNA follows: TGTGCCAGCAGTGGGAGGGGAGCTAACTATGGCTACACCTTC. Translated, it gives CASSGRGANYGYTF.

The chain is built from TRBV24-1 and TRBJ2-1, with unresolved D. V lost 5 bases and J lost 8, with 12 bases in between. The germline gives CDR1 KGHDR, CDR2 SFDVKD. CDR3 length: 13 amino acids. The CDR3, as DNA: TGTGCCACCAGTGCAGGTTTTACCCATGAGCAGTTCTTC. As protein: CATSAGFTHEQFF.

CDR3: CASGASGWNEQFF. As DNA, the CDR3 is TGTGCCAGCGGGGCTAGCGGTTGGAATGAGCAGTTCTTC. The chain carries TRBV5-4 and TRBJ2-1; 7 nucleotides match TRBD2. The J segment lost 7 bases and the V segment lost 7 bases, leaving 8 bases of the junction unmatched. The CDR3 spans 13 residues. The germline gives CDR1 SGHNT, CDR2 YYREEE (reference sequence).